This TCR beta chain was identified in a study of blood T cell repertoires in COVID-19. Whole-study context: PBMCs, B-cell-depleted T cells, or T cells were the source of the cDNA or gDNA that made up the material.

Germline assignment: CDR1 SGHRS and CDR2 YFSETQ. There are 13 residues in the CDR3. V was clipped by 4 bases and J by 6 bases; unmatched bases: 4. Produced via immunoSEQ multiplex PCR; TCRdb's table is partial and in-frame only. The sample has 100,000 to 150,000 clones, over 75% seen once; the top ten hold approximately 10%. The V call is TRBV5-1, the J call TRBJ2-7, with 10 bases that match TRBD2. The receptor comes from a man between 60 and 70 years old with acute or convalescent COVID-19. The material sequenced was peripheral blood. DNA of the CDR3: TGCGCCAGCAGCGCTAGCGGGAGCCCCGAGCAGTACTTC. Its protein is CASSASGSPEQYF.